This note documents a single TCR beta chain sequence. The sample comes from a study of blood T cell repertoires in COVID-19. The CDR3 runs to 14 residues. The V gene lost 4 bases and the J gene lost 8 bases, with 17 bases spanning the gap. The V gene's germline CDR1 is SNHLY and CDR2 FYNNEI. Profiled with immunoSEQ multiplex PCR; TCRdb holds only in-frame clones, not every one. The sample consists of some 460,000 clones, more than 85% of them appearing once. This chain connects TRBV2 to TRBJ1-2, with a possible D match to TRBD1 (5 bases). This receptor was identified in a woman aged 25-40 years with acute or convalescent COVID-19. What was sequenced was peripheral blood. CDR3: CASSGTGGFSGYTF. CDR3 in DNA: TGTGCCAGCAGTGGGACCGGGGGGTTTTCCGGCTACACCTTC.